This T cell receptor beta chain was recovered during a study of shared clonotypes between healthy human individuals. Whole-study results and caveats: Larger estimated richness was generally seen in naive subsets than in memory subsets. The generation probabilities recorded for non-shared clonotypes fell below those of clonotypes shared by all four donors.

This CDR3 region has 17 residues. From germline, CDR1 is MDHEN and CDR2 SYDVKM. With 5 bases clipped from V and 7 bases from J, the junction kept 17 bases outside the gene matches. On this clone: The antigen is undetermined.

Each subset's genomic DNA was split evenly across several immunoSEQ plates. Libraries were prepared by immunoSEQ multiplex PCR; TCRdb keeps only in-frame clonotypes and omits some of them. The sample carries a few million clones, 90% to 95% recorded once. The TCR was taken from a man younger than 35 in good health. Some clones in this sample may be carry-over from other donors' samples. The rearrangement uses TRBV28 and TRBJ2-5; 9 bases agree with TRBD1. Sequenced: naive CD4+ T cells from PBMCs. Subset defined: CD45RA+ positively selected. The CDR3 region is CASSRPGQGGSSGTQYF. CDR3 nucleotide sequence: TGTGCCAGCAGTCGACCGGGACAGGGAGGTTCTTCAGGGACCCAGTACTTC.